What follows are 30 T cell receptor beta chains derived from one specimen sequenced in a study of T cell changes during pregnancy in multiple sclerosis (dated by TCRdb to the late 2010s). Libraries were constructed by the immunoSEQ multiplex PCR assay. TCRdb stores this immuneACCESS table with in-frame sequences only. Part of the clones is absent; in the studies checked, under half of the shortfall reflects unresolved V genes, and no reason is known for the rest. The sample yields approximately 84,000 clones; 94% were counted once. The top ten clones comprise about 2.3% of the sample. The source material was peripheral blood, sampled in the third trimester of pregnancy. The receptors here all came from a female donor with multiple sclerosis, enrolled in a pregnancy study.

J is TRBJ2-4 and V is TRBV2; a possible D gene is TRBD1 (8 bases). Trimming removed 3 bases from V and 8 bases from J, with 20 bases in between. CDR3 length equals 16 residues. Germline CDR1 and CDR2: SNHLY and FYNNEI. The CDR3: CASSEAGAGGLDIQYF. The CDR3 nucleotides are TGTGCCAGCAGTGAGGCGGGGGCAGGGGGCTTGGACATTCAGTACTTC.

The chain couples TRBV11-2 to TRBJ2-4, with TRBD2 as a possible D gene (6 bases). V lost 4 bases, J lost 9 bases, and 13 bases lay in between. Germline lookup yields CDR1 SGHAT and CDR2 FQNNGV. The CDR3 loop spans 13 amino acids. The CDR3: CASSSRDSGIQYF. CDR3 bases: TGTGCCAGCAGCTCCCGGGACTCTGGCATTCAGTACTTC.

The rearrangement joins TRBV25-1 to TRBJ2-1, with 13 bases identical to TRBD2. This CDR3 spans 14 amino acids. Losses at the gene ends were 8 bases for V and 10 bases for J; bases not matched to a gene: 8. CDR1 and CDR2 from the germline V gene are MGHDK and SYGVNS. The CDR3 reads CASVGLAGLSEQFF. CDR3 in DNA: TGTGCCAGCGTGGGACTAGCGGGGTTGAGCGAGCAGTTCTTC.

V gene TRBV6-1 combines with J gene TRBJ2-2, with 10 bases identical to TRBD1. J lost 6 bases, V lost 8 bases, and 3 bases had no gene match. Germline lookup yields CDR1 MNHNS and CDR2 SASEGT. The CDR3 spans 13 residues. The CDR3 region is CASRDRGPGELFF. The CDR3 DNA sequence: TGTGCCAGCCGGGACAGGGGTCCCGGGGAGCTGTTTTTT.

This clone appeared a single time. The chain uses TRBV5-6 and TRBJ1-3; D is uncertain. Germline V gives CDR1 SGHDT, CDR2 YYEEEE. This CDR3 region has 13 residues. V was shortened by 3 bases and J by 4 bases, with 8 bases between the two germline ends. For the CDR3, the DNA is TGTGCCAGCAGCTACCGAGGGGGAAACACCATATATTTT. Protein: CASSYRGGNTIYF. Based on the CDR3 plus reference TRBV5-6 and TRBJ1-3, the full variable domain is DAGVTQSPTHLIKTRGQQVTLRCSPKSGHDTVSWYQQALGQGPQFIFQYYEEEERQRGNFPDRFSGHQFPNYSSELNVNALLLGDSALYLCASSYRGGNTIYFGEGSWLTVV.

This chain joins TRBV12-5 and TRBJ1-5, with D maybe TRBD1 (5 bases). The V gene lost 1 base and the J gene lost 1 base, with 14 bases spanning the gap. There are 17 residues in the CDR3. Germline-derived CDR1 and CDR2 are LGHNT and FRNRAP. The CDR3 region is CASGLGYGGGSNQPQHF. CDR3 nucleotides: TGTGCTAGTGGTTTGGGATATGGGGGGGGGAGCAATCAGCCCCAGCATTTT.

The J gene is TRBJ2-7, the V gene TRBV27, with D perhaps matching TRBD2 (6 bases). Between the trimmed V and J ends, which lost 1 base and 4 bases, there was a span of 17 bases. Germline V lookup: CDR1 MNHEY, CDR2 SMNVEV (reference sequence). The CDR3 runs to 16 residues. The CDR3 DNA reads TGTGCCAGCAGTTTATACCCTCAACTAGCTGCGTACGAGCAGTACTTC. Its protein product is CASSLYPQLAAYEQYF.

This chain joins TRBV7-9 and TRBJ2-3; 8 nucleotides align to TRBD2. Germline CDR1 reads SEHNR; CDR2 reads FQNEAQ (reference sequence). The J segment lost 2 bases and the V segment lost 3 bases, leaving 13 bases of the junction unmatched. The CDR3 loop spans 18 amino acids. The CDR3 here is CASSLGLAGEWNTDTQYF. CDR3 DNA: TGTGCCAGCAGCTTGGGTCTAGCGGGTGAGTGGAACACAGATACGCAGTATTTT.

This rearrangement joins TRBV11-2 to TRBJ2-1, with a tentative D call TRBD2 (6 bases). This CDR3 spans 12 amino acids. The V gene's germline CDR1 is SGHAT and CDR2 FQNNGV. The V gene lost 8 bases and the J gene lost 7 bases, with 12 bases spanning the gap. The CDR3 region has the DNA TGTGCCAGCTCAGGAGCGGGTAATGAGCAGTTCTTC. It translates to CASSGAGNEQFF.

The CDR3 loop reads CASSRTVSPSYEQYF. In DNA form, the CDR3 reads TGTGCCAGCAGTAGGACAGTTTCCCCTTCCTACGAGCAGTACTTC. J is TRBJ2-7 and V is TRBV27, with D perhaps matching TRBD1 (6 bases). V lost 5 bases and J lost 1, with 15 bases in between. Germline V gene lookup returns CDR1 MNHEY and CDR2 SMNVEV (reference sequence). This CDR3 comprises 15 residues.

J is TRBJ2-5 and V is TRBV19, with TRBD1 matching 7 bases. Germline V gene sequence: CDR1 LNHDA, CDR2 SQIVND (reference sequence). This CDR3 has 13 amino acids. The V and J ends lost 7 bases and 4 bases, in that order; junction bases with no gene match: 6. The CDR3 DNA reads TGTGCCAGTAACCCGACAGGGAGAGAGACCCAGTACTTC. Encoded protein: CASNPTGRETQYF.

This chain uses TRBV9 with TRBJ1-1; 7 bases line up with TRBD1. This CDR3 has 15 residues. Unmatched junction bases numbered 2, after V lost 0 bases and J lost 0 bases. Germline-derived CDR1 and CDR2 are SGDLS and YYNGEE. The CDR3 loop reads CASSVGDSLNTEAFF. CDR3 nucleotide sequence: TGTGCCAGCAGCGTAGGGGACAGCTTGAACACTGAAGCTTTCTTT.

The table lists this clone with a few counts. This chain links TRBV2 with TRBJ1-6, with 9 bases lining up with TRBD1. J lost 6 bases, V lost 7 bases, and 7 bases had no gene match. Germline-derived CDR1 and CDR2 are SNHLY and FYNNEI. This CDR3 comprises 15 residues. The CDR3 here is CASTIGTGLNSPLHF. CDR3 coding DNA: TGTGCCAGCACCATAGGGACAGGGCTTAATTCACCCCTCCACTTT.

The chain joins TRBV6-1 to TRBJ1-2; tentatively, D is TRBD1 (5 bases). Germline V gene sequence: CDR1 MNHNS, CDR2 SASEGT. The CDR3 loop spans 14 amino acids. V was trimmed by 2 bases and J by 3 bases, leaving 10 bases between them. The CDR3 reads CASSEWEGHYGYTF. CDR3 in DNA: TGTGCCAGCAGTGAATGGGAGGGGCACTATGGCTACACCTTC.

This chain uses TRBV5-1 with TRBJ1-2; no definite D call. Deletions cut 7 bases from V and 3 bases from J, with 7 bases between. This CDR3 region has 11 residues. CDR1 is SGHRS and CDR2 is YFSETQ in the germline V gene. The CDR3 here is CASGQDYGYTF. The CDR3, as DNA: TGCGCCAGCGGCCAGGACTATGGCTACACCTTC.

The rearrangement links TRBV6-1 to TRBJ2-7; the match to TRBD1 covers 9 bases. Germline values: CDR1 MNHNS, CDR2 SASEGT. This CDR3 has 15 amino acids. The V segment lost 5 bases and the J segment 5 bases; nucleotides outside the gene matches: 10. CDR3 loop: CASSLRTGAGHEQYF. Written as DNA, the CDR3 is TGTGCCAGCAGTCTTCGGACAGGGGCCGGCCACGAGCAGTACTTC.

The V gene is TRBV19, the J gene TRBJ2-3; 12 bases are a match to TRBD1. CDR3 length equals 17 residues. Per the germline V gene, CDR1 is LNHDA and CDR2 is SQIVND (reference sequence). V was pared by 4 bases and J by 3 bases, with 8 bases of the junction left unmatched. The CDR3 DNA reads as TGTGCCAGTAGTAACTTACCGGGACAGGGGGCAACAGATACGCAGTATTTT. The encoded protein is CASSNLPGQGATDTQYF.

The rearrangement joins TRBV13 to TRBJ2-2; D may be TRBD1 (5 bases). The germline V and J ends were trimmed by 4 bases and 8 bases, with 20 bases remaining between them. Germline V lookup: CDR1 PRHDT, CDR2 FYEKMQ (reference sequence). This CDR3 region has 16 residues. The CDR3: CASSSGRQPPAGELFF. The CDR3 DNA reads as TGTGCCAGCAGCTCAGGCAGACAGCCCCCGGCAGGGGAGCTGTTTTTT.

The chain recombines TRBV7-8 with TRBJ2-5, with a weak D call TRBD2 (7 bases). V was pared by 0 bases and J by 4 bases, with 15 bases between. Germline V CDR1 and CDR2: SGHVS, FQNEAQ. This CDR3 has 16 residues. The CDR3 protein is CASSLARGAIRETQYF. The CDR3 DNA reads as TGTGCCAGCAGCTTAGCACGGGGGGCGATTCGAGAGACCCAGTACTTC.

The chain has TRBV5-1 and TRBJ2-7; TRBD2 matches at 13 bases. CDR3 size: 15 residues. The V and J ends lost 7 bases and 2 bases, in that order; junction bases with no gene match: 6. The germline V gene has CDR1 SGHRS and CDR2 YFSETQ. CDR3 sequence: CASRLGLAGTYEQYF. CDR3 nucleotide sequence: TGCGCCAGCCGATTGGGACTAGCGGGAACCTACGAGCAGTACTTC.

Here the CDR3 DNA reads TGTGCCAGCAGCCCCGGGACTAGCGGGGGGTTTGGCAATGAGCAGTTCTTC. It translates to CASSPGTSGGFGNEQFF. This chain connects TRBV7-8 to TRBJ2-1; 15 positions agree with TRBD2. V lost 5 bases, J lost 6 bases, and 8 bases stayed unmatched. This CDR3 spans 17 amino acids. Germline-derived CDR1 and CDR2 are SGHVS and FQNEAQ.

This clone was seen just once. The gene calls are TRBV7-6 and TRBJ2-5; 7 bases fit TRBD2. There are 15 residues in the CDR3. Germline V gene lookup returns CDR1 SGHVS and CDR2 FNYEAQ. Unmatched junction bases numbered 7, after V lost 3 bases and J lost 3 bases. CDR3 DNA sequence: TGTGCCAGCAGCTTGGGCGGGGGACCTAAAGAGACCCAGTACTTC. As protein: CASSLGGGPKETQYF. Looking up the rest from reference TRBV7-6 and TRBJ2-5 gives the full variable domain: GAGVSQSPRYKVTKRGQDVALRCDPISGHVSLYWYRQALGQGPEFLTYFNYEAQQDKSGLPNDRFSAERPEGSISTLTIQRTEQRDSAMYRCASSLGGGPKETQYFGPGTRLLVL.

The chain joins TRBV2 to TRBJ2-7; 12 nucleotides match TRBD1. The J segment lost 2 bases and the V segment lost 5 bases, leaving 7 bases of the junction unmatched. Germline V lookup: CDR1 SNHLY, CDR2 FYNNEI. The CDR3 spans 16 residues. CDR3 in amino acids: CASSPSGTGGTYEQYF. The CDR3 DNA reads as TGTGCCAGCAGTCCGTCCGGGACAGGGGGCACCTACGAGCAGTACTTC.

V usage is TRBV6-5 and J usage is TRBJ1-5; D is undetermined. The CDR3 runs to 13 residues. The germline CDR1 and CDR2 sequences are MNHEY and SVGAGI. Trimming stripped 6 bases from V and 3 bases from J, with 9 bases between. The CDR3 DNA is TGTGCCAGCAGCCCGTCCCCCAATCAGCCCCAGCATTTT. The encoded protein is CASSPSPNQPQHF.

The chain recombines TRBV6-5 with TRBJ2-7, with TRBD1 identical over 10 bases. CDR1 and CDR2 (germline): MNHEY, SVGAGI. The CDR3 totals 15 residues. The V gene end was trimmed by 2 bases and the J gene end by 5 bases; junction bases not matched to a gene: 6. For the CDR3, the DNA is TGTGCCAGCAGTTACAGCGGGACAGGGGTCCACGAGCAGTACTTC. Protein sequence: CASSYSGTGVHEQYF.

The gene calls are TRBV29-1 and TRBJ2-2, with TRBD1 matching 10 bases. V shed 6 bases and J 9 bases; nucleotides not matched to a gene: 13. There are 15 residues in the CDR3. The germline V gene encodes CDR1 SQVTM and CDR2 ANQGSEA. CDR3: CSVSDRQGAFRELFF. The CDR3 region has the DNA TGCAGCGTCTCCGACCGACAGGGGGCTTTCCGGGAGCTGTTTTTT.

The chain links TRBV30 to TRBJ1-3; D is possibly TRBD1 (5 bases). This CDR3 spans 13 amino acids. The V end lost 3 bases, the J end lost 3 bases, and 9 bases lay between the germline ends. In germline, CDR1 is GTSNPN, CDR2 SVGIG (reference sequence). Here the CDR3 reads CAWRGLGGNTIYF. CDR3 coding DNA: TGTGCCTGGAGGGGGCTCGGTGGAAACACCATATATTTT.

This CDR3 is CASSYGSGSPLHF. The CDR3 DNA reads as TGTGCCAGCAGCTACGGATCGGGGTCACCCCTCCACTTT. The V gene is TRBV5-6, the J gene TRBJ1-6, with D unresolved. Germline CDR1 reads SGHDT; CDR2 reads YYEEEE. There are 13 residues in the CDR3. Trimming pared 3 bases from V and 10 bases from J, leaving 11 bases between.

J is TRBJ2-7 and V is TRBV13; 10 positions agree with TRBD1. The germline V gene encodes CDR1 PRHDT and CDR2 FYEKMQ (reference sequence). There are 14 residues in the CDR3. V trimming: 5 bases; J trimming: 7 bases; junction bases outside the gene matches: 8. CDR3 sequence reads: CASSPGQGVGEQYF. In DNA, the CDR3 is TGTGCCAGCAGCCCCGGACAGGGGGTGGGTGAGCAGTACTTC.

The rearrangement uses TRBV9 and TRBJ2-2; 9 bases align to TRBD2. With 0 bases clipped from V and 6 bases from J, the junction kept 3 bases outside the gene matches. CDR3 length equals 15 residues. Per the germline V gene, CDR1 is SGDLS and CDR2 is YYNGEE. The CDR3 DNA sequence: TGTGCCAGCAGCGTAGAGCGGGGGGTCCCCGGGGAGCTGTTTTTT. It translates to CASSVERGVPGELFF.